A selection of T cell receptor beta chains follows, all from one sample in a study of T-cell memory formation after mild COVID-19. TCRdb reanalysed the 5' RACE reads using MiXCR and keeps one entry per CDR3 protein. The sample includes more than 150,000 distinct CDR3 sequences, 20% to 25% of them seen just once. The sample was PBMCs or a T cell subset sorted from them (not recorded which). The receptors shown here come from an adult woman who had mild COVID-19 (a few samples of this study predate the infection). Cell type and time point are not known. Each CDR3 is given without its conserved first and last residue. The size field is filled for only some rows; it gives once, few, many or a size class.

len	v_gene	abundance	j_gene	CDR3aa
14	TRBV7-2	NA	TRBJ2-2	ASSSRTVPNTGELF
11	TRBV7-9	NA	TRBJ2-5	ASRLVNQETQY
11	TRBV29-1	NA	TRBJ2-7	SVEGQETYEQY
12	TRBV12-3/TRBV12-4	few	TRBJ2-5	ASSDTGEVETQY
13	TRBV3-1	few	TRBJ2-1	ASSQDWGANNEQF
12	TRBV7-6	NA	TRBJ2-7	ASSANGQQDEQY
13	TRBV27	NA	TRBJ1-1	ASSLSATGGTEAF
13	TRBV20-1	NA	TRBJ2-1	SARSLAGVINEQF
11	TRBV24-1	few	TRBJ2-1	ATSDPRVSEQF
11	TRBV12-3/TRBV12-4	few	TRBJ2-7	ASSSGRDWGQY
12	TRBV9	few	TRBJ2-1	ASSSRDPWDEQF
14	TRBV4-1	NA	TRBJ1-1	ASSHSTESGNTEAF
10	TRBV9	NA	TRBJ2-3	ASSVVLDTQY
13	TRBV5-6	NA	TRBJ1-1	ASSFTTRDTPEAF
12	TRBV20-1	few	TRBJ1-6	SARPGTSNSPLH
16	TRBV15	few	TRBJ2-5	ATSREGLAGGDVGTQY
14	TRBV12-3/TRBV12-4	few	TRBJ2-1	ASSLREGSSYNEQF
13	TRBV9	NA	TRBJ2-3	ASSVGLAAGDTQY
12	TRBV5-1	few	TRBJ2-7	ASSLAARDYEQY
13	TRBV4-1	few	TRBJ1-2	ASSPGQGGFYGYT
13	TRBV15	NA	TRBJ1-5	ATSGPGVGNQPQH
10	TRBV7-9	NA	TRBJ2-7	ASSLLGPEQY
12	TRBV5-1	few	TRBJ1-4	ASSSGQGSEKLF
14	TRBV7-7	NA	TRBJ2-3	ASSESVGGSSDTQY
11	TRBV30	NA	TRBJ1-2	AWSVLGIYGYT
15	TRBV7-9	NA	TRBJ2-1	ASSRTSGGARDNEQF
13	TRBV20-1	NA	TRBJ1-4	SARDFRVGDEKLF
14	TRBV19	NA	TRBJ2-3	ASSTPIHRGPDTQY
13	TRBV13	few	TRBJ2-5	ASSLTGGALETQY
11	TRBV7-2	NA	TRBJ2-7	ASSSDNSYEQY
16	TRBV10-3	NA	TRBJ1-1	AISNDAALTPMNTEAF
10	TRBV29-1	NA	TRBJ2-7	SVGSGTYEQY
11	TRBV24-1	once	TRBJ1-2	ATSDRGYYGYT
13	TRBV2	few	TRBJ2-7	ASSDSWTSFYEQY
13	TRBV20-1	few	TRBJ1-5	SAREGDLSNQPQH
14	TRBV12-3/TRBV12-4	many	TRBJ2-2	ASTPRAGTRTGELF